The source of this TCR beta chain is a study of shared clonotypes between healthy human individuals. Whole-study context: The people who gave samples were two women and a few men aged 18 to 49. Findings and caveats of the study: Clonotypes shared by all four sorted-subset donors had higher generation probabilities than non-shared clonotypes.

The study enrolled healthy HIV-negative adults without recent acute infections or vaccinations as donors. This clone showed up just once. Its specificity is unknown. The sorted-subset replicate PCRs were given 200 ng DNA, which is about 30,000 T cell genomes. The protocol was immunoSEQ multiplex PCR, while the TCRdb copy is restricted to in-frame clones and leaves out a portion. The sample carries roughly 530,000 clones, roughly 95% recorded once. The sample taken for sequencing was naive CD4+ T cells sorted from blood. As for subset: CD45RA+ positively selected. The TCR comes from a woman in her twenties or thirties in good health.

The CDR3 coding sequence is TGCGCCAGCAGTGACGGACAGGGAATCTCCTACAATGAGCAGTTCTTC. Translated, it gives CASSDGQGISYNEQFF. This rearrangement joins TRBV10-2 to TRBJ2-1; 8 positions match TRBD1. Germline CDR1 is WSHSY and CDR2 is SAAADI. V shed 3 bases, J shed 0 bases, and the junction held 4 bases outside the gene matches. The CDR3 is made up of 16 amino acids.